The rows below give T cell receptor beta chains drawn from one sample of a study of tumor-infiltrating lymphocytes in oesophageal squamous cell carcinoma. One entry per CDR3 protein, called by TCRdb with MiXCR from the PCR reads. The table shows roughly 11,000 distinct CDR3 sequences, with roughly 53% occurring only once. The sequencing sample was made of esophageal tumor tissue. Receptor source: a male donor with esophageal squamous cell carcinoma. CDR3s include the opening cysteine and the closing phenylalanine or tryptophan. D genes are given only for firm matches. Some rows mark clone size as missing; the rest say once, few, many or name a class of expanded clone.

TRBJ2-5 | TRBV7-2 | . | TRBD1 | TGTGCCAGCAGCTTAGCCGGGACAGGGGAGGAGACCCAGTACTTC | CASSLAGTGEETQYF
TRBJ1-1 | TRBV30 | . | TRBD1 | TGTGCCTGGAGCGACCTAGCGACAGGGGGCACTGAAGCTTTCTTT | CAWSDLATGGTEAFF
TRBJ2-7 | TRBV11-2 | . | TRBD1 | TGTGCCAGCAGCTTGGGGACAGGAGGATACGAGCAGTACTTC | CASSLGTGGYEQYF
TRBJ2-3 | TRBV6-6 | medium-sized | . | TGTGCCAGCAGTTACTCGTATGGGTTGCCAGATACGCAGTATTTT | CASSYSYGLPDTQYF
TRBJ2-7 | TRBV7-9 | . | TRBD1 | TGTGCCAGCAGCTTTGATCGGGGGACAGGGGCCCACTACGAGCAGTACTTC | CASSFDRGTGAHYEQYF
TRBJ1-2 | TRBV12-3/TRBV12-4 | . | . | TGTGCCAGCAGCCTTGGGGCCGGAAACTATGGCTACACCTTC | CASSLGAGNYGYTF
TRBJ1-3 | TRBV12-3/TRBV12-4 | medium-sized | . | TGTGCCAGCAGTTTACACAGTTCCACTGATGGAAACACCATATATTTT | CASSLHSSTDGNTIYF
TRBJ2-7 | TRBV29-1 | once | TRBD2 | TGCAGCGTCCTCCCTCAGACTAGCGGAAAGGCCTACGAGCAGTACTTC | CSVLPQTSGKAYEQYF
TRBJ2-4 | TRBV7-2 | . | . | TGTGCCAGCAGCTTAACCATCTCGGGGGACTTCTCCTACAATGAGCAGTACTTC | CASSLTISGDFSYNEQYF
TRBJ2-6 | TRBV11-3 | . | TRBD1 | TGTGCCAGCAACCCGGGACAGGGGGTAGCAGGGGCCAACGTCCTGACTTTC | CASNPGQGVAGANVLTF
TRBJ2-7 | TRBV7-2 | few | . | TGTGCCAGCAGCTCCATGAGCACCGCGGGAATCTACGAGCAGTACTTC | CASSSMSTAGIYEQYF
TRBJ1-2 | TRBV7-9 | . | . | TGTGCCAGCAGCTTAGCGTACGAGGGGAATGGTGGCTACACCTTC | CASSLAYEGNGGYTF
TRBJ2-7 | TRBV7-2 | few | TRBD2 | TGTGCCAGCAGCACCCGGACTAGCGGGTACAATGAGCAGTACTTC | CASSTRTSGYNEQYF
TRBJ2-3 | TRBV7-2 | few | TRBD2 | TGTGCCAGCAGCTTAGTGTTTTTTAGAGTAGCGGGAGGAAACACAGATACGCAGTATTTT | CASSLVFFRVAGGNTDTQYF
TRBJ2-2 | TRBV6-2/TRBV6-3 | . | . | TGTGCCAGCAGTTCCTCTAGGTCCGGGGAGCTGTTTTTT | CASSSSRSGELFF
TRBJ2-7 | TRBV12-3/TRBV12-4 | . | TRBD1 | TGTGCCAGCAGTTTCGTACAGGGGGACGAGCAGTACTTC | CASSFVQGDEQYF
TRBJ1-2 | TRBV2 | few | TRBD1 | TGTGCCAGCACCCTTTGGACAGGGACTAACTATGGCTACACCTTC | CASTLWTGTNYGYTF
TRBJ2-7 | TRBV28 | . | TRBD2 | TGTGCCAGCAACCGACTAGCGGGCTACGAGCAGTACTTC | CASNRLAGYEQYF
TRBJ2-3 | TRBV7-2 | . | . | TGTGCCAGCACCCTTTCAGATACGCAGTATTTT | CASTLSDTQYF
TRBJ2-5 | TRBV7-2 | large | TRBD1 | TGTGCCAGCAGCTTATGGGCAGGGGGACAAGAGACCCAGTACTTC | CASSLWAGGQETQYF
TRBJ2-2 | TRBV7-7 | few | . | TGTGCTAGCAGCTTAGTTACGGGTCCGAACACCGGGGAGCTGTTTTTT | CASSLVTGPNTGELFF
TRBJ2-7 | TRBV7-2 | few | . | TGTGCCAGCAGTATCGCGTACGGGAAGTTTAACGAGCAGTACTTC | CASSIAYGKFNEQYF
TRBJ2-7 | TRBV7-8 | . | TRBD1 | TGTGCCAGCAGCTTAGCTACAGGGGGCTACGAGCAGTACTTC | CASSLATGGYEQYF
TRBJ2-7 | TRBV12-3/TRBV12-4 | medium-sized | . | TGTGCCAGCAGACTAGAGAACTCCTACGAGCAGTACTTC | CASRLENSYEQYF
TRBJ2-1 | TRBV7-6 | . | . | TGTGCCAGCAGCTTAGCGCCAGGTAGCTATAATGAGCAGTTCTTC | CASSLAPGSYNEQFF
TRBJ2-5 | TRBV3-1 | . | . | TGTGCCAGCAGCCCCGGGGGAGAGACCCAGTACTTC | CASSPGGETQYF
TRBJ2-1 | TRBV7-3 | . | TRBD2 | TGTGCCAGCAGCTTAGAGGGCGGGAGCTACAATGAGCAGTTCTTC | CASSLEGGSYNEQFF
TRBJ2-1 | TRBV19 | few | TRBD2 | TGTGCCAGTACCTCGGCGGCTAGCGGGAGATACTCCTACAATGAGCAGTTCTTC | CASTSAASGRYSYNEQFF
TRBJ2-7 | TRBV7-6 | . | TRBD1 | TGTGCCAGCAGCTCTCCCACCGGGACAGGGGTAACCTACGAGCAGTACTTC | CASSSPTGTGVTYEQYF
TRBJ2-5 | TRBV11-1 | . | TRBD2 | TGTGCCAGCAGCCCAACCCCGGGACTAGCGGAACAAGAGACCCAGTACTTC | CASSPTPGLAEQETQYF
TRBJ2-6 | TRBV24-1 | many | . | . | CATSDLPDREGLRLHLRF
TRBJ2-5 | TRBV7-6 | . | . | TGTGCTAGCAGCCTCGACTCGGCCAGTTGGACCCAGTACTTC | CASSLDSASWTQYF
TRBJ2-1 | TRBV7-2 | . | . | TGTGCCAGCAGCATTGGACTACATAACAATGAGCAGTTCTTC | CASSIGLHNNEQFF
TRBJ2-5 | TRBV7-3 | few | TRBD2 | TGTGCCAGCAGCCGAGGACTAGCGGGAATTGAGACCCAGTACTTC | CASSRGLAGIETQYF
TRBJ2-5 | TRBV29-1 | few | . | TGCAGCCGGGACAACGGAGAGACCCAGTACTTC | CSRDNGETQYF
TRBJ2-3 | TRBV12-3/TRBV12-4 | . | . | TGTGCCAGCAGTTTAGGTAGGGCTAGCACAGATACGCAGTATTTT | CASSLGRASTDTQYF
TRBJ2-5 | TRBV12-3/TRBV12-4 | . | . | TGTGCCAGCAGTTTAAGTGGGCTTCTTAAGGAGTTCTTC | CASSLSGLLKEFF
TRBJ1-2 | TRBV19 | many | . | TGTGCCAGTAGTATAACCAGCTATGGCTACACCTTC | CASSITSYGYTF
TRBJ2-7 | TRBV27 | once | . | TGTGCCCGCAAGGGGCCCTCTTACGAGCAGTACTTC | CARKGPSYEQYF
TRBJ1-2 | TRBV5-6 | . | . | TGTGCCAGCAGCCGTACAGAGTATGGCTACACCTTC | CASSRTEYGYTF
TRBJ2-2 | TRBV19 | . | . | TGTGCCAGTAGTATAATGGACACCGGGGAGCTGTTTTTT | CASSIMDTGELFF
TRBJ2-7 | TRBV7-3 | . | . | TGTGCCAGCAGCCCGGGGGACGTCAGGCCCTACGATGAGCAGTACTTC | CASSPGDVRPYDEQYF
TRBJ1-5 | TRBV11-3 | many | . | TGTGCCAGCAGCTTCTATGGGGGTGGCAATCAGCCCCAGCATTTT | CASSFYGGGNQPQHF
TRBJ2-1 | TRBV11-3 | . | . | TGTGCCAGCAGCTTAGAGAGGGGGCTAGCGGGCTACAATGAGCAGTTCTTC | CASSLERGLAGYNEQFF
TRBJ2-3 | TRBV30 | few | TRBD2 | TGTGCCTGGAGTCCGGGACTAGCGGACACAGATACGCAGTATTTT | CAWSPGLADTDTQYF